These 16 T cell receptor beta chains originate from one sample sequenced in a study of cytomegalovirus exposure and HLA in healthy donors. Use of 60 Vbeta and 13 Jbeta primers characterized the PCR. This table comes from immunoSEQ multiplex PCR, and its TCRdb copy is limited to in-frame clones, with some not included. The sample has 200,000 or so clones; 85% are singletons. The sequenced material came from PBMCs. The receptor source for this set is a human donor in good health.

The chain uses TRBV7-8 and TRBJ2-7; 12 bases agree with TRBD2. V dropped 3 bases and J dropped 2; count of bases not matched to a gene: 5. The V gene's germline CDR1 is SGHVS and CDR2 FQNEAQ. This CDR3 comprises 16 residues. The CDR3 nucleotides read TGTGCCAGCAGCTTTTCGACTAGCGGGAGCCCCTACGAGCAGTACTTC. Protein product: CASSFSTSGSPYEQYF.

The J gene is TRBJ2-7, the V gene TRBV6-5, with D possibly TRBD2 on 7 matching bases. Germline V gene data show CDR1 as MNHEY and CDR2 as SVGAGI. The ends were cut back, 6 bases at V and 3 bases at J, with 18 bases in the middle. The CDR3 consists of 15 residues. The CDR3 DNA sequence: TGTGCCAGCAGGCGAGCGGGACAAACATTCTACGAGCAGTACTTC. Its protein product is CASRRAGQTFYEQYF.

The rearrangement links TRBV4-2 to TRBJ2-1; 8 nucleotides match TRBD1. Germline-derived CDR1 and CDR2 are LGHNA and YNFKEQ. Unmatched junction bases numbered 16, after V lost 3 bases and J lost 0 bases. The CDR3 runs 20 residues. CDR3 DNA sequence: TGTGCCAGCAGCCACCTTCCGCTCCGGGACAGGAGCTCCTCCTACAATGAGCAGTTCTTC. It yields the protein CASSHLPLRDRSSSYNEQFF.

J is TRBJ1-6 and V is TRBV7-9, with D hard to call. The CDR3 length is 15 residues. CDR1 and CDR2 from the germline V gene are SEHNR and FQNEAQ (reference sequence). V was cut by 6 bases and J by 0 bases, with 9 bases left in between. The chain's CDR3 is CASSVGSSYNSPLHF. In DNA form, the CDR3 reads TGTGCCAGCAGTGTGGGGAGCTCCTATAATTCACCCCTCCACTTT.

The gene calls are TRBV7-3 and TRBJ2-7; 7 positions agree with TRBD1. The germline V gene has CDR1 SGHTA and CDR2 FQGTGA. The CDR3 has 17 residues. J gave up 2 bases and V 1 base, and 11 bases lay outside the gene matches. Here the CDR3 reads CASSLNPPGTVAYEQYF. The CDR3 nucleotides are TGTGCCAGCAGCTTAAACCCACCAGGGACAGTCGCCTACGAGCAGTACTTC.

The CDR3 here is CAISELGGSSYNEQFF. The CDR3 DNA is TGTGCCATCAGTGAGTTGGGGGGGAGCTCCTACAATGAGCAGTTCTTC. The rearrangement uses TRBV10-3 and TRBJ2-1, with 7 positions matching TRBD2. CDR1 ENHRY and CDR2 SYGVKD come from the germline V gene. The V and J ends lost 1 base and 0 bases, in that order; junction bases with no gene match: 3. This CDR3 spans 16 amino acids.

The chain links TRBV5-4 to TRBJ2-7; 8 bases align to TRBD2. CDR3 length equals 15 residues. V trimming: 5 bases; J trimming: 3 bases; junction bases outside the gene matches: 10. Germline CDR1 reads SGHNT; CDR2 reads YYREEE (reference sequence). CDR3: CASRPQVLAGYEQYF. CDR3 coding DNA: TGTGCCAGCAGGCCACAGGTCCTAGCGGGCTACGAGCAGTACTTC.

This chain uses TRBV5-6 with TRBJ1-4; 11 positions match TRBD1. V was clipped by 4 bases and J by 7 bases; unmatched bases: 3. The CDR3 spans 14 residues. Germline V gene data show CDR1 as SGHDT and CDR2 as YYEEEE. CDR3 residues: CASSPGQGVEKLFF. The CDR3 region has the DNA TGTGCCAGCAGCCCGGGACAGGGGGTTGAAAAACTGTTTTTT.

The chain uses TRBV16 and TRBJ2-7, with 8 bases identical to TRBD1. Per germline, CDR1 KGHSY and CDR2 FQNENV. V was pared by 0 bases and J by 0 bases, with 7 bases of the junction left unmatched. The CDR3 is 17 amino acids. Here the CDR3 reads CASSQSWSGGYSYEQYF. Written as DNA, the CDR3 is TGTGCCAGCAGCCAATCGTGGTCAGGGGGCTACTCCTACGAGCAGTACTTC.

The rearrangement uses TRBV2 and TRBJ1-1; D is unresolved. This CDR3 has 14 amino acids. V lost 2 bases and J 1 base, leaving 8 bases between the germline ends. CDR1 is SNHLY and CDR2 is FYNNEI in the germline V gene. The DNA of the CDR3 is TGTGCCAGCAGTGAAATCGACAAGAACACTGAAGCTTTCTTT. It translates to CASSEIDKNTEAFF.

The gene calls are TRBV7-9 and TRBJ2-5; 7 bases are a match to TRBD2. The CDR3 totals 16 residues. From germline, CDR1 is SEHNR and CDR2 FQNEAQ (reference sequence). The J segment lost 0 bases and the V segment lost 3 bases, leaving 7 bases of the junction unmatched. CDR3 in amino acids: CASSLGTNLNQETQYF. The CDR3, as DNA: TGTGCCAGCAGCTTGGGGACTAACCTAAACCAAGAGACCCAGTACTTC.

The chain employs TRBV28 and TRBJ2-7, with D perhaps TRBD1 (7 bases). V lost 2 bases, J lost 0 bases, and 11 bases lay in between. The CDR3 runs 15 residues. CDR1 and CDR2 (germline): MDHEN, SYDVKM. DNA for the CDR3: TGTGCCAGCAGTTTAGGGGGGACAGCCTCCTACGAGCAGTACTTC. It encodes CASSLGGTASYEQYF.

The rearrangement joins TRBV28 to TRBJ2-2, with a possible D match to TRBD1 (5 bases). Trimming left V 7 bases short and J 5 bases short, with 14 bases between. The CDR3 consists of 14 residues. Germline V gives CDR1 MDHEN, CDR2 SYDVKM. DNA of the CDR3: TGTGCCAGCACCCTACGGACAAGGACCGGGGAGCTGTTTTTT. It encodes CASTLRTRTGELFF.

V gene TRBV4-2 combines with J gene TRBJ2-6; TRBD2 agrees at 12 bases. Trimming at V came to 1 base and at J to 2 bases, leaving 9 bases not matched to a gene. This CDR3 contains 20 residues. Germline values: CDR1 LGHNA, CDR2 YNFKEQ. CDR3 in amino acids: CASSQVSRRLAGAGANVLTF. Here the CDR3 DNA reads TGTGCCAGCAGCCAAGTTAGTAGGAGACTAGCGGGAGCTGGGGCCAACGTCCTGACTTTC.

The chain has TRBV27 and TRBJ2-7; 11 bases map to TRBD2. Germline values: CDR1 MNHEY, CDR2 SMNVEV (reference sequence). The CDR3 spans 16 residues. The V and J ends lost 6 bases and 4 bases, in that order; junction bases with no gene match: 11. The CDR3 loop reads CASSLDPSGRYYEQYF. The CDR3 DNA sequence: TGTGCCAGCAGCCTTGATCCTAGCGGGAGGTATTACGAGCAGTACTTC.

The CDR3, as DNA: TGTGCCAGTAGGAGGGACAGGTTTGGGGTTGAAGCTTTCTTT. Its protein is CASRRDRFGVEAFF. The chain couples TRBV19 to TRBJ1-1; 8 nucleotides agree with TRBD1. CDR3 size: 14 residues. The ends lost 6 bases at V and 7 bases at J; junction bases unmatched: 10. Germline V CDR1 and CDR2: LNHDA, SQIVND (reference sequence).